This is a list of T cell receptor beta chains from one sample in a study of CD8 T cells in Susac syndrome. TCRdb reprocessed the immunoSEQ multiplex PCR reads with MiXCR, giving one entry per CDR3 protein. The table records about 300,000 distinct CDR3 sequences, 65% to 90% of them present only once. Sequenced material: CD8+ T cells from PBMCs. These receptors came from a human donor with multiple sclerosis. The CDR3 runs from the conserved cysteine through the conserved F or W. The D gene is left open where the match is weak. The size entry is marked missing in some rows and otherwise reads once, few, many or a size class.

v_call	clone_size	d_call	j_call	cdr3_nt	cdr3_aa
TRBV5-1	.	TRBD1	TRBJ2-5	TGCGCCAGCAGCTTGCCAAACAGCGGACAGGGTGTCACACAAGAGACCCAGTACTTC	CASSLPNSGQGVTQETQYF
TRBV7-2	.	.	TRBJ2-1	TGTGCCAGCAACTTAAGTGGAAGTGAGCAGTTCTTC	CASNLSGSEQFF
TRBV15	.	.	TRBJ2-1	TGTGCCACCAGCAGTCAGGGAATCTCCTACAATGAGCAGTTCTTC	CATSSQGISYNEQFF
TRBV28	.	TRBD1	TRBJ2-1	TGTGCCAGCCAGGACAGGAACTACAATGAGCAGTTCTTC	CASQDRNYNEQFF
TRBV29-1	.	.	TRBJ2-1	TGCAGCGTTGAGGAGGGGACCGACGTACAATGGGTTGAGCAGTTCTTC	CSVEEGTDVQWVEQFF
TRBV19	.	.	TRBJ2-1	TGTGCCAGTAGTCTCGGGACGTTTTCCTACAATGAGCAGTTCTTC	CASSLGTFSYNEQFF
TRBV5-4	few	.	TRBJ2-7	TGTGCCAGCAGCTTGTCCCCAGTCTGGGAGCAGTACTTC	CASSLSPVWEQYF
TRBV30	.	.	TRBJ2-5	TGTGCCTGGAGTGTGGGACCTTTGGAGACCCAGTACTTC	CAWSVGPLETQYF
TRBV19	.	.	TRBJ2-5	TGTGCCAGTAGTATAGTGATTGGCTTACAAGAGACCCAGTACTTC	CASSIVIGLQETQYF
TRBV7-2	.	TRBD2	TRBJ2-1	TGTGCCAGCAGCTTAGGACTAGCGGTCCCCTACAATGAGCAGTTCTTC	CASSLGLAVPYNEQFF
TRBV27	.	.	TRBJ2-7	TGTGCCAGCAGTTTCGGGACCAGTACCTACGAGCAGTACTTC	CASSFGTSTYEQYF
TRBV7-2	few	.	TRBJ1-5	TGTGCCAGCAGCTTAGGGTTGGCCGGCAATCAGCCCCAGCATTTT	CASSLGLAGNQPQHF
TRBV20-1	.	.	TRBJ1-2	TGCAGTGCTAGTCCTCTCTATGGCTACACCTTC	CSASPLYGYTF
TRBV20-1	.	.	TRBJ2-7	TGCAGTGCGACACTCGACAGGAGAGGGTACTTC	CSATLDRRGYF
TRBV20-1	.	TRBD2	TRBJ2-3	TGCAGTGCTAGAGACCCCTGGGAGCTAGCGGGTACAGATACGCAGTATTTT	CSARDPWELAGTDTQYF
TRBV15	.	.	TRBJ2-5	TGTGCCACCAGCAGAGAGGGGGGACCGAAAGAGACCCAGTACTTC	CATSREGGPKETQYF
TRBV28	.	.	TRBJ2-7	TGTGCCAGCAGTTCCAATCACTACGAGCAGTACTTC	CASSSNHYEQYF
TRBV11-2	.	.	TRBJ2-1	TGTGCCAACCCAACGACCGGGACGAGGGAAGATGAGCAGTTCTTC	CANPTTGTREDEQFF
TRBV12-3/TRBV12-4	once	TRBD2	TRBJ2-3	TGTGCCAGCAGTCCCCGACTAGCGGGAGTAGGAGATACGCAGTATTTT	CASSPRLAGVGDTQYF
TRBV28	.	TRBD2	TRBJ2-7	TGTGCCAGCAGTGGACCGGGACTAGATGGGGGTTACGAGCAGTACTTC	CASSGPGLDGGYEQYF
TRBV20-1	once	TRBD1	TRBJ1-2	TGCAGTGCTAGAGTTATCAGGGGGAGCTATGGCTACACCTTC	CSARVIRGSYGYTF
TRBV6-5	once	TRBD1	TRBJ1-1	TGTGCCAGCAGTTTGGGACAGGGGGTTTTCGGGAACACTGAAGCTTTCTTT	CASSLGQGVFGNTEAFF
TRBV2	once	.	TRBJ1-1	TGTGCCAGCAGTTCTACCGATTCTATTATAAACACTGAAGCTTTCTTT	CASSSTDSIINTEAFF
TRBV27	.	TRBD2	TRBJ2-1	TGTGCCAGCAGTTCCGGGACTAGCGGGACAAATGAGCAGTTCTTC	CASSSGTSGTNEQFF